These 28 T cell receptor beta chains came from one sample sequenced in a study of Ad26.COV2.S vaccination and SARS-CoV-2 variants. The table came from immunoSEQ multiplex PCR; TCRdb's copy has only in-frame clones and leaves some out. Of approximately 240,000 clones in the sample, around nine tenths are singletons; the top ten hold roughly 10%. Treatment denoted: around 19 received Ad26.COV2.S at low or high dose, single or two shots; 5 received placebo; per-sample allocation not given. After the first vaccine or placebo injection, samples were drawn on day 63. Sequenced here: peripheral blood, sampled in a trial of Ad26.COV2.S vaccine versus placebo. The receptors here all came from a person aged 18-60 years who received the Ad26.COV2.S COVID-19 vaccine or a placebo.

Note on this clone: At one boundary the junction diverges from the germline segment, which might be a read error. This chain links TRBV7-9 with TRBJ1-2; D is possibly TRBD1 (5 bases). CDR3 length equals 13 residues. Looked up from germline, CDR1 is SEHNR and CDR2 is FQNEAQ (reference sequence). CDR3 sequence: CASSLDLGDPDAF. The DNA of the CDR3 is TGTGCCAGCAGCTTAGATTTAGGGGACCCGGATGCCTTC.

The chain is built from TRBV7-2 and TRBJ1-2, with TRBD1 matching 7 bases. CDR1 and CDR2 (germline): SGHTA, FQGNSA. V was pared by 1 base and J by 4 bases, with 6 bases of the junction left unmatched. The CDR3 covers 15 residues. The CDR3 reads CASSLDSGQSYGYTF. CDR3 sequence (DNA): TGTGCCAGCAGCTTAGATTCGGGACAGTCCTATGGCTACACCTTC.

A single count supports this clone. J is TRBJ2-7 and V is TRBV3-1 (or the pseudogene TRBV3-2); D is possibly TRBD2 (6 bases). Germline assignment: CDR1 LGHDT and CDR2 YNNKEL (reference sequence). Trimming took 1 base from V and 2 from J, leaving 12 bases between them. The CDR3 is 15 amino acids. The CDR3 bases are TGTGCCAGCAGCCAAGGTGGCGGGGCAGCCTACGAGCAGTACTTC. It yields the protein CASSQGGGAAYEQYF.

The chain is built from TRBV7-3 and TRBJ2-3; 11 bases are a match to TRBD2. Germline trimming cut 2 bases from V and 2 bases from J; bases unmatched to any gene: 3. Germline V gives CDR1 SGHTA, CDR2 FQGTGA. This CDR3 has 16 residues. In nucleotides, the CDR3 is TGTGCCAGCAGCTTACTAGCGGGAGGACACACAGATACGCAGTATTTT. Residues: CASSLLAGGHTDTQYF.

This chain uses TRBV11-2 with TRBJ1-1; no reliable D call. The CDR3 totals 14 residues. V gave up 5 bases and J gave up 2 bases, with 12 bases separating them. In germline, CDR1 is SGHAT, CDR2 FQNNGV. CDR3 residues: CASSPVMRNTEAFF. The CDR3 DNA sequence: TGTGCCAGCAGCCCCGTTATGAGAAACACTGAAGCTTTCTTT.

The J gene is TRBJ2-2, the V gene TRBV11-3; 8 nucleotides agree with TRBD1. Looked up from germline, CDR1 is SGHNT and CDR2 is YENEEA. The CDR3 length is 14 residues. V gave up 3 bases and J gave up 4 bases; unmatched junction bases: 1. This CDR3 reads CASSLDRVTGELFF. The CDR3 nucleotides read TGTGCCAGCAGCTTGGACAGGGTCACCGGGGAGCTGTTTTTT.

The chain joins TRBV23-1 to TRBJ1-3; D call uncertain. TRBV23-1 is known as an ORF, though its function is uncertain. The CDR3 is 16 amino acids. Trimming stripped 0 bases from V and 0 bases from J, with 9 bases between. Here the CDR3 DNA reads TGCGCCAGCAGTCAATCGGGCGTGAACTCTGGAAACACCATATATTTT. This encodes CASSQSGVNSGNTIYF.

The chain is built from TRBV9 and TRBJ2-1; TRBD2 aligns across 8 bases. The CDR3 consists of 15 residues. V was clipped by 3 bases and J by 4 bases; unmatched bases: 6. The germline V gene has CDR1 SGDLS and CDR2 YYNGEE. This CDR3 reads CASSARLATYNEQFF. In nucleotides, the CDR3 is TGTGCCAGCAGCGCGAGACTAGCGACTTACAATGAGCAGTTCTTC.

V and J are TRBV7-2 and TRBJ2-7; D remains ambiguous. CDR1 is SGHTA, CDR2 FQGNSA, per germline. V dropped 5 bases and J dropped 2 bases, with 4 bases sitting between them. The CDR3 length is 11 residues. CDR3 in DNA: TGTGCCAGCAGCAGGACCTACGAGCAGTACTTC. Protein sequence: CASSRTYEQYF.

With regard to this clone: In the same sample, other DNA sequences code for this CDR3. The rearrangement uses TRBV7-6 and TRBJ2-2, with 10 bases fitting TRBD1. Germline V gives CDR1 SGHVS, CDR2 FNYEAQ. The CDR3 sequence is 15 residues long. V dropped 5 bases and J dropped 5; count of bases not matched to a gene: 5. The CDR3: CASSLGQGGTGELFF. CDR3 DNA sequence: TGTGCCAGCAGCCTCGGACAGGGGGGGACCGGGGAGCTGTTTTTT.

This chain uses TRBV19 with TRBJ2-5; either TRBD1 or TRBD2 may fit D (5 bases each). V was pared by 8 bases and J by 4 bases, with 14 bases between. Germline V gene sequence: CDR1 LNHDA, CDR2 SQIVND (reference sequence). The CDR3 consists of 13 residues. The CDR3 nucleotides read TGTGCCAGTGGGACGAACTTAGGAGAGACCCAGTACTTC. It specifies CASGTNLGETQYF.

This clone has only one observation. This sequence joins TRBV3-1 (or the pseudogene TRBV3-2) and TRBJ2-7, with 7 positions matching TRBD1. Germline-derived CDR1 and CDR2 are LGHDT and YNNKEL (reference sequence). The CDR3 length is 14 residues. After removal of 1 base from V and 3 bases from J, the junction contained 3 bases not matched to a gene. CDR3: CASSQGDRNYEQYF. The CDR3 DNA sequence: TGTGCCAGCAGCCAAGGGGACAGAAACTACGAGCAGTACTTC.

The genes are TRBV2 and TRBJ1-2; tentative D call: TRBD1 (6 bases). The V and J ends lost 9 bases and 2 bases respectively, with 16 bases between them. Germline CDR1 SNHLY, CDR2 FYNNEI. CDR3 size: 14 residues. The CDR3 region is CARGQRQVNYGYTF. The CDR3 DNA follows: TGTGCCAGGGGCCAGCGACAGGTCAACTATGGCTACACCTTC.

V is TRBV6-2 or TRBV6-3 and J is TRBJ1-6, with 9 bases matching TRBD1. Germline V gives CDR1 MNHEY, CDR2 SVGEGT. The CDR3 runs 17 residues. V shed 5 bases, J shed 10 bases, and the junction held 15 bases outside the gene matches. As DNA, the CDR3 is TGTGCCAGCAGTCACGGGAACAGGGGGCTAACGGGCTCACCCCTCCACTTT. Its protein is CASSHGNRGLTGSPLHF.

The DNA of the CDR3 is TGTGCCAGCAGCCGAGGGACTAGCGGCACAGATACGCAGTATTTT. It codes for CASSRGTSGTDTQYF. The chain uses TRBV14 and TRBJ2-3; 10 bases match TRBD2. CDR1 is SGHDN, CDR2 FVKESK, per germline. The CDR3 totals 15 residues. Germline trimming cut 4 bases from V and 1 base from J; bases unmatched to any gene: 2.

J is TRBJ2-7 and V is TRBV6-2 or TRBV6-3, with TRBD1 matching 7 bases. The CDR3 is made up of 13 amino acids. J gave up 1 base and V 6 bases, and 3 bases lay outside the gene matches. Per the germline V gene, CDR1 is MNHEY and CDR2 is SVGEGT. CDR3: CASSRQGSYEQYF. The CDR3 bases are TGTGCCAGCAGCAGACAGGGATCCTACGAGCAGTACTTC.

This sequence joins TRBV7-9 and TRBJ2-2; the match to TRBD1 covers 10 bases. This CDR3 comprises 18 residues. V gave up 5 bases and J gave up 1 base; unmatched junction bases: 10. Germline V CDR1 and CDR2: SEHNR, FQNEAQ (reference sequence). CDR3 DNA: TGTGCCAGCAGCACCGGGACAGGGGTCCTTCTGAACACCGGGGAGCTGTTTTTT. The encoded protein is CASSTGTGVLLNTGELFF.

The chain carries TRBV27 and TRBJ2-3; D perhaps matches TRBD2 (5 bases). This CDR3 comprises 14 residues. Germline lookup yields CDR1 MNHEY and CDR2 SMNVEV (reference sequence). With 2 bases removed from V and 1 base from J, the gap between germline ends came to 7 bases. This CDR3 reads CASSLASRTDTQYF. CDR3 DNA: TGTGCCAGCAGTTTAGCTAGCCGCACAGATACGCAGTATTTT.

The genes are TRBV5-1 and TRBJ2-3; D tentatively reads TRBD1 or TRBD2 (6 bases each). Trimming pared 5 bases from V and 1 base from J, leaving 14 bases between. The germline gives CDR1 SGHRS, CDR2 YFSETQ. The CDR3 loop spans 15 amino acids. CDR3 sequence (DNA): TGCGCCAGCAGGGAGGGGGGTGCAGGCACAGATACGCAGTATTTT. It codes for CASREGGAGTDTQYF.

V gene TRBV6-5 combines with J gene TRBJ2-7; D may be TRBD2 (6 bases). Germline CDR1 is MNHEY and CDR2 is SVGAGI. Trimming shortened V by 5 bases and J by 2 bases, and 13 bases separated the two germline ends. The CDR3 is 14 residues long. The CDR3 sequence: CASSHLAVAYEQYF. In nucleotides, the CDR3 is TGTGCCAGCAGTCATTTAGCGGTGGCCTACGAGCAGTACTTC.

This CDR3 is CASKRNTEAFF. CDR3 nucleotide sequence: TGTGCCAGTAAGAGGAACACTGAAGCTTTCTTT. The chain combines TRBV19 with TRBJ1-1; D is uncertain. This CDR3 has 11 residues. Germline CDR1 reads LNHDA; CDR2 reads SQIVND (reference sequence). V shed 7 bases and J shed 1 base, with 4 bases lying between them.

The V gene is TRBV5-6, the J gene TRBJ1-1; the D gene is possibly TRBD1 (5 bases). V lost 4 bases, J lost 2 bases, and 9 bases lay in between. Per germline, CDR1 SGHDT and CDR2 YYEEEE. This CDR3 contains 13 residues. The CDR3 nucleotides are TGTGCCAGCAGCCCGACAGCAAACACTGAAGCTTTCTTT. This codes for CASSPTANTEAFF.

This clone was detected once. The chain couples TRBV7-2 to TRBJ2-1; no clear D. V shed 4 bases and J shed 6 bases, with 13 bases lying between them. The CDR3 has 14 residues. Germline V lookup: CDR1 SGHTA, CDR2 FQGNSA. CDR3 DNA: TGTGCCAGCAGCTCGACACTTCCCTCCAATGAGCAGTTCTTC. Its translation: CASSSTLPSNEQFF. The complete variable domain, with remaining parts taken from reference TRBV7-2 and TRBJ2-1, reads GAGVSQSPSNKVTEKGKDVELRCDPISGHTALYWYRQSLGQGLEFLIYFQGNSAPDKSGLPSDRFSAERTGGSVSTLTIQRTQQEDSAVYLCASSSTLPSNEQFFGPGTRLTVL.

The rearrangement uses TRBV5-6 and TRBJ1-4; D is undetermined. Trimming stripped 0 bases from V and 7 bases from J, with 13 bases between. CDR3 length: 15 residues. From germline, CDR1 is SGHDT and CDR2 YYEEEE. CDR3 protein: CASSLGGPILEKLFF. DNA for the CDR3: TGTGCCAGCAGCTTGGGAGGACCCATTCTTGAAAAACTGTTTTTT.

The rearrangement links TRBV6-5 to TRBJ2-7; 12 nucleotides match TRBD1. CDR3 length: 14 residues. Germline V gene data show CDR1 as MNHEY and CDR2 as SVGAGI. Unmatched junction bases numbered 4, after V lost 9 bases and J lost 1 base. The CDR3 region has the DNA TGTGCCAGAGGGACAGGGGGCCTATCCTACGAGCAGTACTTC. Translating gives CARGTGGLSYEQYF.

V is TRBV4-3 and J is TRBJ1-4; D is possibly TRBD1 (6 bases). V lost 1 base, J lost 1 base, and 13 bases lay in between. Germline V lookup: CDR1 LGHNA, CDR2 YSLEER. The length of the CDR3 is 17 residues. The CDR3 reads CASSQGTLQGTNEKLFF. As DNA, the CDR3 is TGCGCCAGCAGCCAAGGGACCCTACAGGGAACTAATGAAAAACTGTTTTTT.

The rearrangement joins TRBV7-2 to TRBJ2-3; D is ambiguous. Per germline, CDR1 SGHTA and CDR2 FQGNSA. This CDR3 has 14 residues. With 3 bases removed from V and 1 base from J, the gap between germline ends came to 8 bases. The CDR3 region is CASSFSLRTDTQYF. Here the CDR3 DNA reads TGTGCCAGCAGCTTTTCACTTCGCACAGATACGCAGTATTTT.

The chain carries TRBV25-1 and TRBJ1-2; D gene uncertain. Germline V gives CDR1 MGHDK, CDR2 SYGVNS. The CDR3 has 17 residues. V shed 2 bases and J shed 5 bases, with 21 bases lying between them. The CDR3: CASSEKGITAHWYGYTF. The CDR3 nucleotides read TGTGCCAGCAGTGAAAAGGGTATTACGGCGCACTGGTATGGCTACACCTTC.